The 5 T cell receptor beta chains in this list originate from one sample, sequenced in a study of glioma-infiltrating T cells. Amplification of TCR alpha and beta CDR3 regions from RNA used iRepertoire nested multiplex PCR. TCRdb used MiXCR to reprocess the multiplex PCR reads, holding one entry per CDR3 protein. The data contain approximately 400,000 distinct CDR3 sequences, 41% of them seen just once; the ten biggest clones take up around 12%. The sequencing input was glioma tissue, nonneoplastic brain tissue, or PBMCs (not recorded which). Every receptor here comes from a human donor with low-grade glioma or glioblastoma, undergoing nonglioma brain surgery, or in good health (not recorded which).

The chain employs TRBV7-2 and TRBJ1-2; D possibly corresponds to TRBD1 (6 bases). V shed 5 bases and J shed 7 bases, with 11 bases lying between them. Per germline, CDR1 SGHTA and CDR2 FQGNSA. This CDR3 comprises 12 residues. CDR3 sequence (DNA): TGTGCCAGCAGCGCAAACAGGGTTGGCTACACCTTC. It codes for CASSANRVGYTF.

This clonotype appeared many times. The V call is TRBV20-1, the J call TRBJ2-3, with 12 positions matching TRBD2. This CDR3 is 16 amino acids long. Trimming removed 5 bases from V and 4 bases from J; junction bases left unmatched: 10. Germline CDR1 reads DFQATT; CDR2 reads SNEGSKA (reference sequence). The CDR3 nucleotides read TGCAGTGCTTCCGGACTAGCGGGATCGGCCGCAGATACGCAGTATTTT. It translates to CSASGLAGSAADTQYF.

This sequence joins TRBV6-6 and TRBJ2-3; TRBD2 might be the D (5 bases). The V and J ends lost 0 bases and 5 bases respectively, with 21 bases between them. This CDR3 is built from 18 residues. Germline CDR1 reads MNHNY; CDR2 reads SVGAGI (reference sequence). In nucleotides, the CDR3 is TGTGCCAGCAGTTACTCGAAAGCGGTGTATGGGTTCAAAGATACGCAGTATTTT. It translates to CASSYSKAVYGFKDTQYF.

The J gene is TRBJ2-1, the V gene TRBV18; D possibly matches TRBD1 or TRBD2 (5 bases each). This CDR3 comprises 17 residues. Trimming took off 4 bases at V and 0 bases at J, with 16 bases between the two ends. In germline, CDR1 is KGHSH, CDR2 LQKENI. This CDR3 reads CASSLAEAGSSYNEQFF. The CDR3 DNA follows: TGTGCCAGCTCACTAGCAGAGGCAGGGAGCTCCTACAATGAGCAGTTCTTC.

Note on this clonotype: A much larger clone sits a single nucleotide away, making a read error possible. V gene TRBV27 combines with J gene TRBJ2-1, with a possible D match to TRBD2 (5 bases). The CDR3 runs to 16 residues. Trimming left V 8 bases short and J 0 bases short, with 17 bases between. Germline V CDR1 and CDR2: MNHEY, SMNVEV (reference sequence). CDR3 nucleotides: TGTGCCAGCGGTCAACAGCGGAGAAGCTCCTACAATGAGCAGTTCTTC. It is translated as CASGQQRRSSYNEQFF.